These T cell receptor beta chains were read from a single sample in a study of neurological immune-mediated disorders. Each CDR3 protein gets one entry after TCRdb re-called the 5' RACE reads with MiXCR. The sample yields about 59,000 distinct CDR3 sequences, about 25% seen once. Sequenced material: PBMCs. These receptors were obtained from a man aged 55 to 70 with HTLV-1-associated myelopathy (HAM/TSP). Each CDR3 is given with its conserved first and last residue. The D gene is left open where the match is weak. Size is stated for part of the rows, as once, few or many counts, or as a class when the clone is expanded.

>-|TRBJ2-6|TRBV5-1|-
TGCGCTAGCAGCTTGTTCTGGCAACCTGTCACCTCTGGGGCCAACGTCCTGACTTTC
CASSLFWQPVTSGANVLTF
>TRBD2|TRBJ2-4|TRBV20-1|many
TGCAGTGCTAGAGATGTAACGGGGGAGGGGAACATTCAGTACTTC
CSARDVTGEGNIQYF
>-|TRBJ2-5|TRBV10-2|-
TGCGCCAGCAGTCTACGACACGTCCAAGAGACCCAGTACTTC
CASSLRHVQETQYF
>-|TRBJ2-3|TRBV5-6|many
TGTGCCAGCAGCCGCATGGGAGTGAGAGGTACGCAGTATTTT
CASSRMGVRGTQYF
>-|TRBJ2-1|TRBV7-9|many
TGTGCCAGCAGCTTATTAGGGGGATCCTCCCCGATAGAGTACTTC
CASSLLGGSSPIEYF
>TRBD1|TRBJ2-7|TRBV27|-
TGTGCCAGCAGTCCAACCCCTTCCGGGACAGGGGTATACGAGCAGTACTTC
CASSPTPSGTGVYEQYF
>-|TRBJ2-5|TRBV3-1|many
TGTGCCAGCAGCCAAGATCGGGCTAGTTTTATCCAAGAGACCCAGTACTTC
CASSQDRASFIQETQYF
>-|TRBJ2-5|TRBV12-5|many
TGTGCTAGTGGCCCTGATGGGACCAAAGAGACCCAGTACTTC
CASGPDGTKETQYF
>TRBD1|TRBJ2-1|TRBV7-3|-
TGTGCCAGCAGCCCCCAAGGGACAGACCAGTTCTTC
CASSPQGTDQFF
>TRBD1|TRBJ2-7|TRBV5-5|many
TGTGCCAGCAGCTTGGGGGTCGTCGGGACAGGGAACCACGAGCAGTACTTC
CASSLGVVGTGNHEQYF
>TRBD1|TRBJ2-7|TRBV15|many
TGTGCCACCAGCAGAGATACAGGGGTCTACGAGCAGTACTTC
CATSRDTGVYEQYF
>TRBD1|TRBJ1-1|TRBV6-6|-
TGTGCCAGCAGTTACTCGGCCGGGACAGTGAACACTGAAGCTTTCTTT
CASSYSAGTVNTEAFF
>TRBD2|TRBJ2-1|TRBV6-5|-
TGTGCCAGCACTAGCGGGAGGGAAGAGATCGATGAGCAGTTCTTC
CASTSGREEIDEQFF
>-|TRBJ1-3|TRBV12-3/TRBV12-4|many
TGTGCCAGCAGTTTAGGAAACACCATATATTTT
CASSLGNTIYF
>-|TRBJ1-1|TRBV7-2|many
TGTGCCAGCAGCCCAGACACCATGGTGAACACTGAAGCTTTCTTT
CASSPDTMVNTEAFF
>-|TRBJ2-1|TRBV5-5|many
TGTGCCAGCAGCTTGGAGGTGTCGGACAATGAGCAGTTCTTC
CASSLEVSDNEQFF
>-|TRBJ2-7|TRBV4-2|once
TGTGCCAGCAGTCGAACAGGCGAAGTCGTCGAGCAGTACTTC
CASSRTGEVVEQYF
>-|TRBJ2-2|TRBV12-3/TRBV12-4|many
TGTGCCAGCCCGGACAGGAACACCGGGGAGCTGTTTTTT
CASPDRNTGELFF
>TRBD2|TRBJ2-1|TRBV24-1|many
TGTGCCACCAGTGATTCCCGGCCCCGGGAGGTAGGGTACAATGAGCAGTTCTTC
CATSDSRPREVGYNEQFF
>-|TRBJ2-3|TRBV14|many
TGTGCCAGCAGCCCCGGGACTCCCAGAAACACAGATACGCAGTATTTT
CASSPGTPRNTDTQYF
>TRBD1|TRBJ2-2|TRBV19|many
TGTGCCAGTAGTGACAGGGGGCGCGCTTCCGGGGAGCTGTTTTTT
CASSDRGRASGELFF
>TRBD2|TRBJ2-3|TRBV10-2|-
TGCGCCAGCAACCCGGGACTAGCGGTAGATACGCAGTATTTT
CASNPGLAVDTQYF
>-|TRBJ1-5|TRBV5-5|many
TGTGCCAGCAGCCCTTATAGCAATCAGCCCCAGCATTTT
CASSPYSNQPQHF
>-|TRBJ1-1|TRBV29-1|medium-sized
TGCAGCGCCAACAATATACGAGACACTGAAGCTTTCTTT
CSANNIRDTEAFF
>TRBD1|TRBJ1-2|TRBV7-9|many
TGTGCCAGCAGCCACCCCGGACAGGGGGACTATGGCTACACCTTC
CASSHPGQGDYGYTF
>-|TRBJ1-5|TRBV5-1|-
TGCGCCAGCAGCCGCGACGGGGCGAACAATCAGCCCCAGCATTTT
CASSRDGANNQPQHF
>TRBD2|TRBJ2-3|TRBV20-1|-
TGCAGTGCTAGAGATTGGGGCGGGAGGGCCCCCACAGATACGCAGTATTTT
CSARDWGGRAPTDTQYF
>TRBD1|TRBJ2-7|TRBV11-3|-
TGTGCCAGCAGCTTACCCACAGGGGGACCGTCCGAGCAGTACTTC
CASSLPTGGPSEQYF
>TRBD2|TRBJ2-1|TRBV15|many
TGTGCCACCAGCGAGACTAGCGGGAGGGCCGATGAGCAGTTCTTC
CATSETSGRADEQFF
>-|TRBJ2-1|TRBV20-1|many
TGCAGTGCTAGACTCCACAATGAGCAGTTCTTC
CSARLHNEQFF
>-|TRBJ2-1|TRBV6-5|-
TGTGCCAGCAGTTACCTCTCGACAGCGAATGAGCAGTTCTTC
CASSYLSTANEQFF
>-|TRBJ2-2|TRBV6-5|-
TGTGCCAACAGGGCTTCCGACACCGTGGAGCTGTTTTTT
CANRASDTVELFF
>TRBD1|TRBJ2-5|TRBV27|many
TGTGCCAGCAAAGGCAGGGGGCGTCAAGAGACCCAGTACTTC
CASKGRGRQETQYF
>-|TRBJ2-4|TRBV20-1|many
TGCAGTGCTAGACGGGACATTACCAAAAACATTCAGTACTTC
CSARRDITKNIQYF
>TRBD1|TRBJ2-5|TRBV6-2/TRBV6-3|many
TGTGCCAGCAGGGAGCCGGGACAGGGGGCCCGAGAGACCCAGTACTTC
CASREPGQGARETQYF
>-|TRBJ2-5|TRBV3-1|many
TGTGCCTCCCAGGGGGAGACCCAGTACTTC
CASQGETQYF
>TRBD1|TRBJ2-2|TRBV13|many
TGTGCCAGCGGGAAGGGGGCTCCCGGGGAGCTGTTTTTT
CASGKGAPGELFF
>-|TRBJ1-2|TRBV5-1|many
TGCGCCAGCAGCTTGTCGGGCTCCACCGGTGGCTACACCTTC
CASSLSGSTGGYTF
>TRBD1|TRBJ1-1|TRBV6-5|many
TGTGTCCCGGGGACAGGGTGTTTGAACACTGAAGCTTTCTTT
CVPGTGCLNTEAFF
>TRBD1|TRBJ2-3|TRBV24-1|-
TGTGCCACCCGGGACAGGGTGAGCACAGATGCGAAGTATTTT
CATRDRVSTDAKYF
>-|TRBJ2-3|TRBV5-1|many
TGCGCCAGCAGCCCGCGGTCTTTTAGCACAGATACGCAGTATTTT
CASSPRSFSTDTQYF
>-|TRBJ2-1|TRBV28|-
TGTGCCAGCAGTTTAGGGCAGGGGTCGGGAAATGAGCAGTTCTTC
CASSLGQGSGNEQFF
>-|TRBJ1-5|TRBV20-1|-
TGCAGTGCTCACGATACCCCGGGACCGGGGCAGCCCCAGCATTTT
CSAHDTPGPGQPQHF
>TRBD2|TRBJ2-1|TRBV20-1|many
TGCAGTGCTAGATCTTTGGGGACTAGCGCGGCGAATGAGCAGTTCTTC
CSARSLGTSAANEQFF
>-|TRBJ2-4|TRBV28|many
TGTGCCAGCAGTTGGGAAAACATTCAGTACTTC
CASSWENIQYF
>-|TRBJ2-3|TRBV5-1|-
TGCGCCAGCAGCTTGGCCGGGGTTGAGACAGATACGCAGTATTTT
CASSLAGVETDTQYF
>-|TRBJ2-7|TRBV20-1|many
TGCAGTGCTCGCGGGACCACCTACGAGCAGTACTTC
CSARGTTYEQYF
>-|TRBJ1-2|TRBV5-1|many
TGCGCCAGCAGCCCCGGGAGGGGAAGTACTAACTATGGCTACACCTTC
CASSPGRGSTNYGYTF
>-|TRBJ1-3|TRBV9|-
TGTGCCAGCATCGATGGGCGGGATAAGGGAAACACCATATATTTT
CASIDGRDKGNTIYF
>-|TRBJ1-5|TRBV20-1|many
TGCAGTGCTAGAGACCCAAATCAGCCCCAGCATTTT
CSARDPNQPQHF
>-|TRBJ2-5|TRBV2|many
TGTGCCAGCCGGGAGTTGGAGACCCAGTACTTC
CASRELETQYF
>-|TRBJ2-7|TRBV20-1|few
TGCAGTGCTCGTGTTACAGGGTCTTGGAACTACGAGCAGTACTTC
CSARVTGSWNYEQYF
>TRBD2|TRBJ2-2|TRBV5-1|many
TGCGCCAGCAGCCTTACTAGCGGGAGCCCCACCGGGGAGCTGTTTTTT
CASSLTSGSPTGELFF
>TRBD2|TRBJ2-3|TRBV5-6|-
TGTGCCAGCAACCGGGGGGGTAGCACAGATACGCAGTATTTT
CASNRGGSTDTQYF
>-|TRBJ2-7|TRBV5-1|once
TGCGCCAGCAGCCCCGCAGGGGCCAACGAGCAGTACTTC
CASSPAGANEQYF
>-|TRBJ2-2|TRBV4-1|many
TGCGCCAGCAGCCAAGAGCCGATCCTGAGGACCGGGGAGCTGTTTTTT
CASSQEPILRTGELFF
>TRBD1|TRBJ2-1|TRBV5-1|many
TGCGCCAGCAGCTTGGGGACAGGGGCCCCCTACAATGAGCAGTTCTTC
CASSLGTGAPYNEQFF